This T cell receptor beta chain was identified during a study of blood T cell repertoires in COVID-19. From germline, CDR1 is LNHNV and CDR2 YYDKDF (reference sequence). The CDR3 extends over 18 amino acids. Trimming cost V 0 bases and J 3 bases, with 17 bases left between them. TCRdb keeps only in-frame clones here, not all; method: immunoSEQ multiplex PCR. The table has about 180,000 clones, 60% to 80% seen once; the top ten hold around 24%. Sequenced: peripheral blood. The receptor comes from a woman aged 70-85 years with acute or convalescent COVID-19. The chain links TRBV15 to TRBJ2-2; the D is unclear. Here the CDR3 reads CATSREGDLPTYTGELFF. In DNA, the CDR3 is TGTGCCACCAGCAGAGAAGGAGATCTTCCCACTTACACCGGGGAGCTGTTTTTT.